A selection of T cell receptor beta chains follows, all from one sample in a study of T cell responses to AZD1222 COVID-19 vaccine. The method was immunoSEQ multiplex PCR; TCRdb's version includes in-frame clones alone and lacks a portion of them. Of 130,000 or so clones listed, 85% to 90% are singletons. Sequencing used peripheral blood, obtained on day 0 of AZD1222 vaccination. Receptors were obtained from an adult in good health. Both conserved end residues are part of each CDR3. A D gene is named only where the DNA matches it firmly.

d_gene	v_gene	j_gene	CDR3aa	CDR3nt
TRBD1	TRBV27	TRBJ1-1	CASRTGGWGTEAFF	TGTGCCAGCAGGACAGGGGGTTGGGGCACTGAAGCTTTCTTT
TRBD2	TRBV18	TRBJ2-2	CASSPWSGASNTGELFF	TGTGCCAGCTCACCTTGGAGCGGGGCCTCGAACACCGGGGAGCTGTTTTTT
NA	TRBV4-2	TRBJ1-1	CASSLGGTRTSNTEAFF	TGTGCCAGCAGCCTGGGAGGAACACGAACCTCGAACACTGAAGCTTTCTTT
TRBD1	TRBV11-3	TRBJ1-6	CASSPPQGNDSPLHF	TGTGCCAGCAGCCCACCACAGGGGAATGATTCACCCCTCCACTTT
NA	TRBV19	TRBJ1-5	CASSSVEGQPQHF	TGTGCCAGTAGTTCGGTTGAGGGCCAGCCCCAGCATTTT
NA	TRBV6-2/TRBV6-3	TRBJ2-7	CASSWPRGREQYF	TGTGCCAGCAGTTGGCCGCGGGGGCGCGAGCAGTACTTC
NA	TRBV5-6	TRBJ2-1	CASSLESSYNEQFF	TGTGCCAGCAGCTTGGAGAGCTCCTACAATGAGCAGTTCTTC
NA	TRBV14	TRBJ1-2	CASSQGQDYGYTF	TGTGCCAGCAGCCAAGGTCAGGACTATGGCTACACCTTC
NA	TRBV5-6	TRBJ2-7	CASSLGARVSYEQYF	TGTGCCAGCAGCTTGGGCGCGAGGGTATCCTACGAGCAGTACTTC
NA	TRBV7-3	TRBJ1-2	CASSPGEGLGYTF	TGTGCCAGCAGCCCAGGAGAGGGTCTTGGCTACACCTTC
NA	TRBV5-6	TRBJ2-6	CASSFGSGANVLTF	TGTGCCAGCAGCTTTGGGTCTGGGGCCAACGTCCTGACTTTC
NA	TRBV7-3	TRBJ2-7	CASSLTPGASYEQYF	TGTGCCAGCAGCTTAACCCCAGGAGCCTCCTACGAGCAGTACTTC